The rows below give T cell receptor beta chains drawn from one sample of a study of T cell changes during pregnancy in multiple sclerosis. This table comes from immunoSEQ multiplex PCR, and its TCRdb copy is limited to in-frame clones, with some not included. The data hold 75,000 to 100,000 clones, with 85% to 95% observed a single time. Here the sequenced sample was peripheral blood, taken after pregnancy. Receptors were obtained from a female donor with multiple sclerosis, enrolled in a pregnancy study. The CDR3 runs from the conserved cysteine through the conserved F or W. D genes are given only for firm matches. Clone size is given for some rows only: seen once, a few or many times, or a class if the clone is expanded.

V gene,J gene,D gene,clone size,CDR3 DNA,CDR3 protein
TRBV19,TRBJ1-4,TRBD1,.,TGTGCCAGTAGAGGACAGGGTAATGAAAAACTGTTTTTT,CASRGQGNEKLFF
TRBV6-1,TRBJ2-3,TRBD2,.,TGTGCCAGCAGTGACGGACTAGCGGGAGGGCCTCAAAGCACAGATACGCAGTATTTT,CASSDGLAGGPQSTDTQYF
TRBV27,TRBJ2-3,.,.,TGTGCCAGCAGCCTCCCTCCCTATACGCAGGAGTATTTT,CASSLPPYTQEYF
TRBV25-1,TRBJ1-6,TRBD1,.,TGTGCCAGCAGTGAATTTAGGGGGCCCAATTCACCCCTCCACTTT,CASSEFRGPNSPLHF
TRBV7-9,TRBJ1-1,.,.,TGTGCCAGCAGCTTAGTTAATGAAGCTTTCTTT,CASSLVNEAFF
TRBV6-5,TRBJ2-6,.,.,TGTGCCAGCAGTTACTTCCGGTTCTCTGGGGCCAACGTCCTGACTTTC,CASSYFRFSGANVLTF
TRBV19,TRBJ1-5,TRBD1,.,TGTGCCAGTAGTACTCCTGGACAGGGTCGGGTTCAGCCCCAGCATTTT,CASSTPGQGRVQPQHF
TRBV30,TRBJ1-2,.,few,TGTGCCTGGAGTGTGAAAGGGGGCTATGGCTACACCTTC,CAWSVKGGYGYTF
TRBV11-2,TRBJ2-5,.,.,TGTGCCAGCAGCTTTAGCCAAGAGACCCAGTACTTC,CASSFSQETQYF
TRBV5-6,TRBJ1-1,.,.,TGTGCCAGCAGCCGGGAGGACCGACGTGGGCCTTTCTTT,CASSREDRRGPFF
TRBV19,TRBJ2-2,.,.,TGTGCCAGTATCGAGGGAGTGGGCACCGGGGAGCTGTTTTTT,CASIEGVGTGELFF
TRBV6-6,TRBJ2-1,.,.,TGTGCCAGCAGTTACTCACTCGGTTCCTCCTACAATGAGCAGTTCTTC,CASSYSLGSSYNEQFF
TRBV28,TRBJ2-1,TRBD1,.,TGTGCCAGCAGTTTATGGCGACAGGGGATACCTCATGAGCAGTTCTTC,CASSLWRQGIPHEQFF
TRBV4-2,TRBJ2-1,TRBD2,.,TGTGCCAGCAGCCAAGGAGGCGGGGGGGCTCGGGATGAGCAGTTCTTC,CASSQGGGGARDEQFF
TRBV12-5,TRBJ2-5,TRBD2,.,TGTGCTAGTGGACTAAGCGGGACGGAGACCCAGTACTTC,CASGLSGTETQYF
TRBV5-6,TRBJ1-5,.,.,TGTGCCAGCAGTTCGTATAGCAATCAGCCCCAGCATTTT,CASSSYSNQPQHF
TRBV18,TRBJ1-1,TRBD1,once,TGTGCCAGCTCACCACTGGAGGGGGCAGGCACTGAAGCTTTCTTT,CASSPLEGAGTEAFF
TRBV7-2,TRBJ1-1,TRBD1,.,TGTGCCAGCAGCAGCTTAAGGACAGGGCCGAACACTGAAGCTTTCTTT,CASSSLRTGPNTEAFF
TRBV29-1,TRBJ1-2,.,.,TGCAGCGCAGGACAGAGTAACTATGGCTACACCTTC,CSAGQSNYGYTF
TRBV11-2,TRBJ2-3,.,.,TGTGCCAGCAGCTTAAGGGGGGGTTGGGCGGGAGCCGAGTATTTT,CASSLRGGWAGAEYF
TRBV25-1,TRBJ1-2,TRBD1,.,TGTGCCAGCAGTGAAGGACAGGGGATTTATGGCTACACCTTC,CASSEGQGIYGYTF
TRBV6-5,TRBJ2-7,.,.,TGTGCCAGCAGTTCGTCCTTCTACGAGCAGTACTTC,CASSSSFYEQYF
TRBV7-9,TRBJ2-1,.,.,TGTGCCAGCAGCTTCTGGCAGGGCGCGGATGAGCAGTTCTTC,CASSFWQGADEQFF
TRBV4-2,TRBJ2-3,.,.,TGTGCCAGCAGCCCGCGGGACAGCGGGAGTTCAGATACGCAGTATTTT,CASSPRDSGSSDTQYF
TRBV9,TRBJ2-1,TRBD2,.,TGTGCCAGCAGCGTGGGATCTGGACTAGCGGACTACAATGAGCAGTTCTTC,CASSVGSGLADYNEQFF
TRBV9,TRBJ1-6,.,.,TGTGCCAGCAGCGTAGGAAAGGGGGCCTATAATTCACCCCTCCACTTT,CASSVGKGAYNSPLHF
TRBV7-7,TRBJ2-2,.,.,TGTGCCAGCAGCTTAGCCAGGGTCGACACCGGGGAGCTGTTTTTT,CASSLARVDTGELFF
TRBV19,TRBJ1-5,.,.,TGTGCCAGTACATACACAGGAGTGCAGTTCAATCAGCCCCAGCATTTT,CASTYTGVQFNQPQHF
TRBV15,TRBJ1-1,TRBD1,few,TGTGCCACCAGCAGATCCCCAGGGGGCATCATGAACACTGAAGCTTTCTTT,CATSRSPGGIMNTEAFF
TRBV7-9,TRBJ1-3,.,once,TGTGCCGTAGCAGTTAAGGTAAATGGCCTAACTGGAAACACCATATATTTT,CAVAVKVNGLTGNTIYF
TRBV5-4,TRBJ2-1,.,.,TGTGCCACCACATGGGAGAGGGGGAATGAGCAGTTCTTC,CATTWERGNEQFF
TRBV7-2,TRBJ1-5,.,.,TGTGCCAGCAGCCCTTATAGCAATCAGCCCCAGCATTTT,CASSPYSNQPQHF
TRBV30,TRBJ2-5,TRBD1,.,TGTGCCTGGAGTGCGGACAGGGATGGGTGGACCCAGTACTTC,CAWSADRDGWTQYF
TRBV5-1,TRBJ1-2,.,.,TGCGCCAGCAGCTTGGGTACAGAGCCATTCTATGGCTACACCTTC,CASSLGTEPFYGYTF
TRBV9,TRBJ2-7,TRBD2,.,TGTGCCAGCAGCCCAGTTGGGGCGGGAGTCTACGAGCAGTACTTC,CASSPVGAGVYEQYF
TRBV2,TRBJ2-6,.,.,TGTGCCAGCACTGAGGCGGGATATTTGTCTGGGGCCAACGTCCTGACTTTC,CASTEAGYLSGANVLTF
TRBV6-5,TRBJ1-2,TRBD1,once,TGTGCCAGCAGTTACGAAGATGGGACAGTCTATGGCTACACCTTC,CASSYEDGTVYGYTF
TRBV6-5,TRBJ1-1,.,.,TGTGCCAGCAGGTACGACAGATTGAACACTGAAGCTTTCTTT,CASRYDRLNTEAFF
TRBV6-1,TRBJ1-1,.,.,TGTGCCAGTTCCTTTGACAGTGGGAACACTGAAGCTTTCTTT,CASSFDSGNTEAFF
TRBV27,TRBJ2-2,TRBD1,.,TGTGCCAGCAGTTTATCTGCGTTCCGGCAGGGGGCACCGGGCGTCGGGGAGCTGTTTTTT,CASSLSAFRQGAPGVGELFF
TRBV5-6,TRBJ1-3,.,few,TGTGCCAGCAGCCCCTACAGCTCTGGAAACACCATATATTTT,CASSPYSSGNTIYF
TRBV4-2,TRBJ1-2,TRBD1,.,TGTGCCAGCGGTACTGGACAGGGGAACTATGGCTACACCTTC,CASGTGQGNYGYTF
TRBV11-2,TRBJ2-1,.,.,TGTGCCAGCAGCCTCCCCCGGGGTCGTGTGAGCTCCTACAATGAGCAGTTCTTC,CASSLPRGRVSSYNEQFF
TRBV18,TRBJ1-1,.,.,TGTGCCAGCTCACCATCCCTTGCAGTGTTTACTGAAGCTTTCTTT,CASSPSLAVFTEAFF
TRBV7-2,TRBJ1-5,.,.,TGTGCCAGCAGACCCTCCGGGTTTGCCCTTCAGCCCCAGCATTTT,CASRPSGFALQPQHF
TRBV10-1,TRBJ1-1,.,.,TGCGCCAGCAGGAAGGGCGCGGGCACTGAAGCTTTCTTT,CASRKGAGTEAFF
TRBV21-1,TRBJ1-5,.,.,TGTGCCAGCAGCAATTCCAGGACAGGGCGTAGCAATCAGCCCCAGCATTTT,CASSNSRTGRSNQPQHF
TRBV5-8,TRBJ1-3,TRBD1,.,TGTGCCAGCAGCGTGGGACAGGGCGTCCTGAGAGGAAACACCATATATTTT,CASSVGQGVLRGNTIYF
TRBV6-6,TRBJ1-1,.,.,TGTGCCAGCAGGAGAGGAGGCACTGAAGCTTTCTTT,CASRRGGTEAFF
TRBV6-1,TRBJ2-7,.,.,TGTGCCAGCGTGCGGGACCAAGGCTACGAGCAGTACTTC,CASVRDQGYEQYF
TRBV5-1,TRBJ2-7,TRBD2,.,TGCGCCAGCAGCTGGGGGGGACTAGTCGAGGGGGAGCAGTACTTC,CASSWGGLVEGEQYF